This record concerns one TCR beta chain sequence. This record comes from a study of blood T cell repertoires in COVID-19. Generated by immunoSEQ multiplex PCR, the TCRdb table keeps only in-frame clones and is missing some. The table lists approximately 99,000 clones, roughly 88% of them singletons, with about 1.9% in the top ten. V was pared by 2 bases and J by 0 bases, with 4 bases between. Germline-derived CDR1 and CDR2 are MNHEY and SVGEGT. The CDR3 extends over 13 amino acids. V gene TRBV6-2 or TRBV6-3 combines with J gene TRBJ1-1; D not resolved. What was sequenced was peripheral blood. The receptor was isolated from a middle-aged man with COVID-19, enrolled during active disease. The CDR3 DNA is TGTGCCAGCAGTTACCGGGTGAACACTGAAGCTTTCTTT. Translating gives CASSYRVNTEAFF.